This T cell receptor beta chain was captured by sequencing in a study of CD4+ T cells in melanoma. Notes on the study in general: A reported correlation linked neoantigen-specific CD4+ T cells to CD8+, macrophage and B cell function. Neoantigen-specific CD4+ T cells in melanoma reportedly had diverse differentiation states.

The data were produced by immunoSEQ multiplex PCR, yet TCRdb's version contains in-frame clones alone and is incomplete. The table lists around 10,000 clones, approximately 67% of them singletons. A word on this clone: Its antigen is unknown.

The V end lost 6 bases, the J end lost 5 bases, and 17 bases lay between the germline ends. The CDR3 length is 15 residues. The germline gives CDR1 SNHLY, CDR2 FYNNEI. This receptor was taken from a human donor with melanoma. The chain employs TRBV2 and TRBJ2-1, with D possibly TRBD1 on 7 matching bases. The sequencing sample was made of cells from a culture (not recorded whether cultured in vitro). The CDR3 nucleotides are TGTGCCAGCAGAATTGGACAGGTAGCGGACAATGAGCAGTTCTTC. It translates to CASRIGQVADNEQFF.